This T cell receptor (beta chain) comes out of a study of blood T cell repertoires in COVID-19. Study context: In each case, the material was cDNA or gDNA derived from T cells, B-cell-depleted T cells, or PBMCs.

Measured with immunoSEQ multiplex PCR; TCRdb has only the in-frame clones, and not every one. The table includes 90,000 to 100,000 clones, 85% detected once. V was clipped by 8 bases and J by 2 bases, with 15 bases between them. The CDR3 runs to 14 residues. Germline V lookup: CDR1 SGHNT, CDR2 YENEEA. The TCR originated in a man aged 80 or over with acute or convalescent COVID-19. V and J are TRBV11-3 and TRBJ1-1; perhaps TRBD1 as D (6 bases). The material sequenced was peripheral blood. The CDR3 loop is CASGLGGPNTEAFF. CDR3 bases: TGTGCCAGCGGGTTAGGGGGGCCCAACACTGAAGCTTTCTTT. The whole variable domain, filled in from reference TRBV11-3 and TRBJ1-1, reads EAGVVQSPRYKIIEKKQPVAFWCNPISGHNTLYWYLQNLGQGPELLIRYENEEAVDDSQLPKDRFSAERLKGVDSTLKIQPAELGDSAVYLCASGLGGPNTEAFFGQGTRLTVV.